This T cell receptor beta chain stems from a study of beta chain features in type 1 diabetes. Study conclusions and caveats: Shorter TCRB CDR3s, moderately but significantly so, were found in Type 1 diabetes patients in all four CD4+ subsets. The study left unresolved whether HLA type influences TCRB rearrangement.

Expressed TCRB transcripts got sequenced, as all isolated RNA was reverse transcribed. Some clones are missing from TCRdb's copy, which holds only in-frame ones; the method was immunoSEQ multiplex PCR. This repertoire shows 330,000 or so clones, around 15% found once; its top ten account for 6.7%. As to this clone: Antigen specificity is unknown.

Per the germline V gene, CDR1 is SGHRS and CDR2 is YFSETQ. V lost 4 bases to trimming and J lost 6 bases; unmatched junction nucleotides: 5. This CDR3 is built from 13 residues. One heparinised draw, averaging about 110 mL, was taken per donor. Researchers reported sorting CD4+ naive, central memory, regulatory and stem cell-like memory cells via CD45RO/CCR7/CD25/CD127/CD95/CD27. The V gene is TRBV5-1, the J gene TRBJ2-3; 7 bases map to TRBD2. Sequenced: central memory CD4+ T cells from blood. The TCR sequence derives from a man aged 25 to 40 in good health. The CDR3 reads CASSREGQDTQYF. The CDR3 coding sequence is TGCGCCAGCAGCAGGGAGGGCCAGGATACGCAGTATTTT.